This T cell receptor beta chain emerged from a study of regulatory T cells in long-lasting Graves disease. Across the study: Antithyroid drugs had been taken under 3 months by newly diagnosed Graves' patients. Study-level findings and limits: Persistent disease showed a preference for TRBV28, TRBJ1-2 and TRBJ2-5.

The germline V gene has CDR1 DFQATT and CDR2 SNEGSKA (reference sequence). The CDR3 contains 14 residues. V gave up 5 bases and J gave up 5 bases, with 19 bases separating them. Time point: newly diagnosed GD, antithyroid drugs for less than 3 months. With RNA extracted from PBMCs as input, the TCR library was made. This clonotype was found a few times. The antigen is unknown. Libraries of TCR beta came from iRepertoire HTBI primers plus Arm-PCR of CDR3 regions. Using its own MiXCR run on the multiplex PCR reads, TCRdb lists one record per CDR3 protein. Counted here are 350,000 to 550,000 distinct CDR3 sequences, about 15% occurring once; the ten biggest clones make up around a sixth. These data were also reused for a study on T cells in Graves' hyperthyroidism and ophthalmopathy.

The specimen comprised peripheral blood mononuclear cells (PBMCs), sampled at new diagnosis, from a patient treated with antithyroid drugs. The rearrangement links TRBV20-1 to TRBJ2-7, with D hard to call. The sequence was obtained from a woman aged 45-60 years with Graves disease. This chain's CDR3 is CSAPNFRSYDEQYF. CDR3 nucleotide sequence: TGCAGTGCTCCCAATTTTAGATCATATGACGAGCAGTACTTC.